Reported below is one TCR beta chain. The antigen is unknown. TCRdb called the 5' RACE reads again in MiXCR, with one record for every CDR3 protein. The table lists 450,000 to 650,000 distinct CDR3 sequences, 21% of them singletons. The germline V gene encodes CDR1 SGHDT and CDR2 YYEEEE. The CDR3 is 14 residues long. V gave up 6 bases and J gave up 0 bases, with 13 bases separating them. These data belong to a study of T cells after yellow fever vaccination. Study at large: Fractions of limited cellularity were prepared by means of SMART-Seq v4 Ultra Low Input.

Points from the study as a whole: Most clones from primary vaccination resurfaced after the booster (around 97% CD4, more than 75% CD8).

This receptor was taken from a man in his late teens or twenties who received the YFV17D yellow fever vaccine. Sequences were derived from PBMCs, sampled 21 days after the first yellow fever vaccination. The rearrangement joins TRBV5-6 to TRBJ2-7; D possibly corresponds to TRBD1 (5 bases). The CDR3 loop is CASTRAGPSYEQYV. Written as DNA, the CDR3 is TGTGCCAGCACCAGAGCAGGGCCCTCCTACGAGCAGTACGTC.